This record looks at one T cell receptor (beta chain) sequence and its context. The antigen remains undetermined. Time point noted: week 5, during vaccination. With topical imiquimod, each dose of the vaccine consisted of 300 ug of mutant IDH1 20-mer peptide. The data were obtained in a study of a mutant IDH1 vaccine in newly diagnosed glioma. Study-level information: Vaccination followed radiotherapy alone by 4-6 weeks, or accompanied temozolomide cycles.

Germline CDR1 reads SQVTM; CDR2 reads ANQGSEA. This CDR3 contains 11 residues. V was shortened by 1 base and J by 6 bases, with 4 bases between the two germline ends. Clones were sequenced by immunoSEQ multiplex PCR, and TCRdb holds only the in-frame ones, with some missing. The sample gives about 37,000 clones, roughly 80% of which show up once; approximately 24% is in the top ten. The sample here was PBMCs, taken from a glioma patient whose treatment included an IDH1 peptide vaccine. The clonotype originates from a young man with glioma. This chain joins TRBV29-1 and TRBJ2-1, with no clear D. CDR3 bases: TGCAGCGTTGAAGGGACCAATGAGCAGTTCTTC. Translated, it gives CSVEGTNEQFF.